The 21 T cell receptor beta chains in this list originate from one sample, sequenced in a study of cytomegalovirus exposure and HLA in healthy donors. This table comes from immunoSEQ multiplex PCR, and its TCRdb copy is limited to in-frame clones, with some not included. The table includes about 160,000 clones, roughly 89% detected once. Specimen: PBMCs. The origin of the receptors is a man between 18 and 29 years old in good health and CMV-seropositive.

This chain's CDR3 is CASSVGTGDQPQHF. The CDR3 nucleotides are TGTGCCAGCAGTGTTGGGACAGGGGATCAGCCCCAGCATTTT. The chain couples TRBV2 to TRBJ1-5, with 10 bases fitting TRBD1. V trimming: 4 bases; J trimming: 5 bases; junction bases outside the gene matches: 2. This CDR3 is built from 14 residues. Germline values: CDR1 SNHLY, CDR2 FYNNEI.

The genes are TRBV5-6 and TRBJ1-5; 8 bases agree with TRBD1. Germline loops: CDR1 SGHDT, CDR2 YYEEEE. The V gene end was trimmed by 4 bases and the J gene end by 1 base; junction bases not matched to a gene: 10. The CDR3 is 17 residues long. In DNA, the CDR3 is TGTGCCAGCAGCCGTTCGGGGACAGGCGCCAGCAATCAGCCCCAGCATTTT. Amino acid sequence: CASSRSGTGASNQPQHF.

The chain is built from TRBV27 and TRBJ2-5; 7 positions agree with TRBD1. Gene TRBJ2-7 matches the end of the DNA better, so the J call may be wrong. This CDR3 spans 15 amino acids. Germline loops: CDR1 MNHEY, CDR2 SMNVEV (reference sequence). This CDR3 is CASSLSITAGGEQYF. The CDR3 DNA reads as TGTGCCAGCAGTTTATCGATCACGGCAGGGGGCGAGCAGTACTTC.

This clone has more than one count but fewer than ten. This chain joins TRBV29-1 and TRBJ1-1; D not resolved. Germline V gene sequence: CDR1 SQVTM, CDR2 ANQGSEA. Trimming pared 5 bases from V and 1 base from J, leaving 8 bases between. CDR3 size: 12 residues. Here the CDR3 DNA reads TGCAGCGTTTCTATCCAGAACACTGAAGCTTTCTTT. Its protein product is CSVSIQNTEAFF.

J is TRBJ2-3 and V is TRBV11-3; maybe TRBD1 (6 bases). Trimming shortened V by 3 bases and J by 5 bases, and 9 bases separated the two germline ends. CDR3 size: 13 residues. Germline lookup yields CDR1 SGHNT and CDR2 YENEEA. In nucleotides, the CDR3 is TGTGCCAGCAGCTTTACAGGGATAGATACGCAGTATTTT. Its protein is CASSFTGIDTQYF.

The rearrangement joins TRBV18 to TRBJ2-1; 9 bases align to TRBD2. V lost 3 bases and J lost 0; bases outside the gene matches: 9. The V gene's germline CDR1 is KGHSH and CDR2 LQKENI. This CDR3 comprises 18 residues. The CDR3 bases are TGTGCCAGCTCACCTAGCGGGAGTACAAGTGGCTCCTACAATGAGCAGTTCTTC. As protein: CASSPSGSTSGSYNEQFF.

The chain is built from TRBV6-5 and TRBJ2-3; 7 bases agree with TRBD1. With V trimmed by 6 bases and J by 2 bases, 2 bases remained unmatched. Germline-derived CDR1 and CDR2 are MNHEY and SVGAGI. The CDR3 runs to 13 residues. CDR3 DNA: TGTGCCAGCAGACAGGGGTCCACAGATACGCAGTATTTT. It yields the protein CASRQGSTDTQYF.

V is TRBV5-6 and J is TRBJ2-5; 7 nucleotides line up with TRBD1. Germline V lookup: CDR1 SGHDT, CDR2 YYEEEE. The ends lost 4 bases at V and 5 bases at J; junction bases unmatched: 8. The CDR3 runs 14 residues. The chain's CDR3 is CASSGTGARETQYF. In DNA, the CDR3 is TGTGCCAGCAGCGGCACAGGGGCCCGGGAGACCCAGTACTTC.

As concerns this clone: The same CDR3 is also encoded by other DNA sequences in this sample. The chain carries TRBV7-9 and TRBJ2-2; 9 positions match TRBD2. The CDR3 loop spans 16 amino acids. Germline CDR1 SEHNR, CDR2 FQNEAQ (reference sequence). V lost 5 bases, J lost 1 base, and 5 bases stayed unmatched. CDR3 sequence reads: CASSLRLAVNTGELFF. In DNA, the CDR3 is TGTGCCAGCAGCCTCAGACTAGCGGTGAACACCGGGGAGCTGTTTTTT.

The V and J genes are TRBV5-1 and TRBJ2-1; 11 bases are shared with TRBD2. The CDR3 loop spans 16 amino acids. The V segment lost 2 bases and the J segment 9 bases; nucleotides outside the gene matches: 10. The germline V gene encodes CDR1 SGHRS and CDR2 YFSETQ. CDR3 sequence (DNA): TGCGCCAGCAGCTTTAGCGGGAGGGCCCATAGTAGTGAGCAGTTCTTC. Its protein is CASSFSGRAHSSEQFF.

The rearrangement joins TRBV29-1 to TRBJ2-3; 12 bases are a match to TRBD2. The CDR3 has 16 residues. Trimming took 0 bases from V and 3 from J; bases not matched to a gene: 4. Germline lookup yields CDR1 SQVTM and CDR2 ANQGSEA. In nucleotides, the CDR3 is TGCAGCGTTGAAGATCGACTAGCGGGAGTGACAGATACGCAGTATTTT. Protein sequence: CSVEDRLAGVTDTQYF.

In this sample, this clone turned up once. The chain has TRBV5-1 and TRBJ2-3, with 8 bases identical to TRBD1. Germline-derived CDR1 and CDR2 are SGHRS and YFSETQ. Trimming at V came to 2 bases and at J to 4 bases, leaving 6 bases not matched to a gene. The CDR3 covers 15 residues. CDR3 DNA sequence: TGCGCCAGCAGCTTTTCCGGACAGGGCTCAGATACGCAGTATTTT. Translated, it gives CASSFSGQGSDTQYF.

This clone has just a few counts. The chain employs TRBV28 and TRBJ1-1, with TRBD1 identical over 9 bases. The CDR3 has 16 amino acids. V gave up 6 bases and J gave up 0 bases; unmatched junction bases: 8. CDR1 is MDHEN, CDR2 SYDVKM, per germline. In DNA form, the CDR3 reads TGTGCCAGCAGCAGCGGGACAGGGCATGTGAACACTGAAGCTTTCTTT. Amino acids: CASSSGTGHVNTEAFF. Looking up the rest from reference TRBV28 and TRBJ1-1 gives the full variable domain: DVKVTQSSRYLVKRTGEKVFLECVQDMDHENMFWYRQDPGLGLRLIYFSYDVKMKEKGDIPEGYSVSREKKERFSLILESASTNQTSMYLCASSSGTGHVNTEAFFGQGTRLTVV.

This rearrangement joins TRBV7-3 to TRBJ2-3; D remains ambiguous. The V gene lost 3 bases and the J gene lost 6 bases, with 13 bases spanning the gap. CDR1 and CDR2 from the germline V gene are SGHTA and FQGTGA. The CDR3 runs to 14 residues. CDR3 sequence: CASSFGARADTQYF. The DNA for the CDR3 is TGTGCCAGCAGCTTTGGTGCTCGTGCGGATACGCAGTATTTT.

In regard to this clone: At the DNA level, this CDR3 is encoded by other sequences in the same sample as well. This chain connects TRBV9 to TRBJ2-2, with D hard to call. V dropped 4 bases and J dropped 1 base, with 5 bases sitting between them. Germline CDR1 SGDLS, CDR2 YYNGEE. This CDR3 has 13 amino acids. The DNA for the CDR3 is TGTGCCAGCAGCCCCGGGAACACCGGGGAGCTGTTTTTT. This gives the protein CASSPGNTGELFF.

This chain connects TRBV5-1 to TRBJ2-1; D may be TRBD2 (5 bases). V lost 0 bases and J lost 5, with 12 bases in between. The CDR3 consists of 15 residues. Germline values: CDR1 SGHRS, CDR2 YFSETQ. The CDR3 protein is CASSLVLVKNNEQFF. The DNA of the CDR3 is TGCGCCAGCAGCTTGGTACTAGTGAAGAACAATGAGCAGTTCTTC. Complete variable domain (other parts from reference TRBV5-1 and TRBJ2-1): KAGVTQTPRYLIKTRGQQVTLSCSPISGHRSVSWYQQTPGQGLQFLFEYFSETQRNKGNFPGRFSGRQFSNSRSEMNVSTLELGDSALYLCASSLVLVKNNEQFFGPGTRLTVL.

This chain joins TRBV5-4 and TRBJ1-2, with a possible D match to TRBD1 (5 bases). The CDR3 totals 12 residues. CDR1 and CDR2 (germline): SGHNT, YYREEE (reference sequence). Trimming cost V 3 bases and J 5 bases, with 8 bases left between them. This CDR3 is CASSSTGYGYTF. CDR3 nucleotide sequence: TGTGCCAGCAGCTCAACAGGTTATGGCTACACCTTC.

This chain connects TRBV9 to TRBJ1-1, with D possibly matching TRBD1 (5 bases). Germline V gene lookup returns CDR1 SGDLS and CDR2 YYNGEE. With 0 bases removed from V and 4 bases from J, the gap between germline ends came to 13 bases. The CDR3 covers 15 residues. CDR3 sequence (DNA): TGTGCCAGCAGCGTAGAATCGGGGGGGAGCACTGAAGCTTTCTTT. The encoded protein is CASSVESGGSTEAFF. Supplemented by reference TRBV9 and TRBJ1-1, the full variable domain reads DSGVTQTPKHLITATGQRVTLRCSPRSGDLSVYWYQQSLDQGLQFLIQYYNGEERAKGNILERFSAQQFPDLHSELNLSSLELGDSALYFCASSVESGGSTEAFFGQGTRLTVV.

The V gene is TRBV30, the J gene TRBJ1-3, with a weak D call TRBD1 (6 bases). The germline V and J ends were trimmed by 2 bases and 2 bases, with 10 bases remaining between them. The CDR3 contains 14 residues. Germline assignment: CDR1 GTSNPN and CDR2 SVGIG (reference sequence). The CDR3 spells CAWSPTGTGNTIYF. DNA of the CDR3: TGTGCCTGGAGTCCCACAGGGACTGGAAACACCATATATTTT.

The chain employs TRBV27 and TRBJ2-2; weak D call: TRBD2 (5 bases). The germline CDR1 and CDR2 sequences are MNHEY and SMNVEV (reference sequence). The CDR3 extends over 15 amino acids. Trimming stripped 7 bases from V and 2 bases from J, with 14 bases between. For the CDR3, the DNA is TGTGCCAGCACCCGGGATACCTTAAACACCGGGGAGCTGTTTTTT. This gives the protein CASTRDTLNTGELFF.

This sequence joins TRBV7-9 and TRBJ2-1; 7 nucleotides align to TRBD2. The CDR3 has 16 residues. Germline CDR1 SEHNR, CDR2 FQNEAQ (reference sequence). V was pared by 7 bases and J by 7 bases, with 16 bases of the junction left unmatched. DNA of the CDR3: TGTGCCAGCAACTTCCTAGGGCTAGCGGAGGGGAATGAGCAGTTCTTC. It yields the protein CASNFLGLAEGNEQFF.